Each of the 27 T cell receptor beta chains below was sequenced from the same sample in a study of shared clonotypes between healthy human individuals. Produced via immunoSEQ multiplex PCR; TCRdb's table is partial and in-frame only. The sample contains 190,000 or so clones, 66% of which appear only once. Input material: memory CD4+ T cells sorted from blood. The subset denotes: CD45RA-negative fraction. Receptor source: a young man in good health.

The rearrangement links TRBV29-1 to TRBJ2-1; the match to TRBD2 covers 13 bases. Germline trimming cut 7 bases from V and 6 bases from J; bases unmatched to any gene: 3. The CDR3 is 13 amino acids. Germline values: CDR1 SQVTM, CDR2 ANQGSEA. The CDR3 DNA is TGCAGCGGTCGGACTAGCGGGAGCAATGAGCAGTTCTTC. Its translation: CSGRTSGSNEQFF.

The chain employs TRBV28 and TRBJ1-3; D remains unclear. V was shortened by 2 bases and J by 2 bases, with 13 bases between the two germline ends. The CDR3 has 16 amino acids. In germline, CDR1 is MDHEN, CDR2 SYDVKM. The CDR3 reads CASSLVAREPGNTIYF. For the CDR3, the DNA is TGTGCCAGCAGTTTAGTTGCCCGGGAGCCTGGAAACACCATATATTTT.

Here the CDR3 DNA reads TGTGCCAGCAGCTTGAGGCTAGCGGGAGCGAACCAAGAGACCCAGTACTTC. Its translation: CASSLRLAGANQETQYF. J is TRBJ2-5 and V is TRBV7-7, with 10 bases aligning to TRBD2. The CDR3 is made up of 17 amino acids. V was clipped by 3 bases and J by 0 bases; unmatched bases: 7. Germline-derived CDR1 and CDR2 are SSHAT and FNYEAQ (reference sequence).

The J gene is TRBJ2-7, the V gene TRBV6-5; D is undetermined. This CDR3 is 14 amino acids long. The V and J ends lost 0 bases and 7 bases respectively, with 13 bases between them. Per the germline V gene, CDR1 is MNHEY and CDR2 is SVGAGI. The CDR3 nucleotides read TGTGCCAGCAGTTACTCGAATAGCCCTTGGGAGCAGTACTTC. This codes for CASSYSNSPWEQYF.

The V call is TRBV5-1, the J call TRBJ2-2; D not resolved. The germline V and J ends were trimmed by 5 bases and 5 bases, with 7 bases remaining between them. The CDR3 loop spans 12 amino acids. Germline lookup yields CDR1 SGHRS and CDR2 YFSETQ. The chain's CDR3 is CASSVQTGELFF. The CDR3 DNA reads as TGCGCCAGCAGTGTGCAGACCGGGGAGCTGTTTTTT. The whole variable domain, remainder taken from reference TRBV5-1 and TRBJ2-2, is KAGVTQTPRYLIKTRGQQVTLSCSPISGHRSVSWYQQTPGQGLQFLFEYFSETQRNKGNFPGRFSGRQFSNSRSEMNVSTLELGDSALYLCASSVQTGELFFGEGSRLTVL.

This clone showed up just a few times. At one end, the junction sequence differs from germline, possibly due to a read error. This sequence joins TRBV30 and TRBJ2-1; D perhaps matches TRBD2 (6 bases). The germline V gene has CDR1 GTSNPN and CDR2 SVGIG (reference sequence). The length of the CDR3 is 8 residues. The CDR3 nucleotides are TGTGCCTGGGGAGGGAGAGTCTTC. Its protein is CAWGGRVF.

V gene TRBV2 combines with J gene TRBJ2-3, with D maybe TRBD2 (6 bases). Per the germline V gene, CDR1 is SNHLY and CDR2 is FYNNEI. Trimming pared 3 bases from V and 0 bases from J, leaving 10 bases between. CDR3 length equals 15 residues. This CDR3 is CASSDEGRSTDTQYF. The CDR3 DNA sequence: TGTGCCAGCAGTGATGAGGGGAGGAGCACAGATACGCAGTATTTT.

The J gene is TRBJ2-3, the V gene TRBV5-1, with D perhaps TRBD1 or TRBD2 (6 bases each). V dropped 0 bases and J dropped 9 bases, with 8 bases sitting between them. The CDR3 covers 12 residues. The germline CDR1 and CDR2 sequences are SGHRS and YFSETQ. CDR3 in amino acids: CASSLVGGTQYF. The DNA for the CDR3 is TGCGCCAGCAGCTTGGTAGGGGGGACGCAGTATTTT.

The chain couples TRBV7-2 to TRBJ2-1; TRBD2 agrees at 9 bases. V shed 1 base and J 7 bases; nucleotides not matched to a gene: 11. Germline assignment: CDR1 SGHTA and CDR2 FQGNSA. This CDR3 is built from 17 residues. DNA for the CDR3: TGTGCCAGCAGCTTAGTATTCTGGAGTAGCGGGAGAAATGAGCAGTTCTTC. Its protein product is CASSLVFWSSGRNEQFF.

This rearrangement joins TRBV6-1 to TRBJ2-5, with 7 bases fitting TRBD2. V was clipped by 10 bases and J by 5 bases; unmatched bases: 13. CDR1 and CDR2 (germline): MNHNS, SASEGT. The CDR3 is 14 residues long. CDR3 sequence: CATTGREWGETQYF. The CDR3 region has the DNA TGTGCCACTACCGGGCGGGAGTGGGGTGAGACCCAGTACTTC.

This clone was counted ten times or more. CDR3 loop: CASSVSPQLNTGELFF. The CDR3 DNA follows: TGTGCCAGCAGCGTAAGCCCCCAGCTAAACACCGGGGAGCTGTTTTTT. The J gene is TRBJ2-2, the V gene TRBV9, with D uncertain. The CDR3 sequence is 16 residues long. Per the germline V gene, CDR1 is SGDLS and CDR2 is YYNGEE. V lost 1 base and J lost 2, with 12 bases in between.

The CDR3: CASSQGPSGATDEQFF. CDR3 sequence (DNA): TGCGCCAGCAGCCAGGGGCCTAGCGGGGCCACGGATGAGCAGTTCTTC. This chain joins TRBV4-3 and TRBJ2-1; 9 nucleotides line up with TRBD2. With V trimmed by 3 bases and J by 8 bases, 11 bases remained unmatched. There are 16 residues in the CDR3. Per the germline V gene, CDR1 is LGHNA and CDR2 is YSLEER.

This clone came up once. CDR3: CASSESTSGSDETQYF. The CDR3 bases are TGCGCCAGCAGTGAGTCGACTAGCGGGAGTGATGAGACCCAGTACTTC. This chain links TRBV10-1 with TRBJ2-5; 12 bases map to TRBD2. This CDR3 is built from 16 residues. Per the germline V gene, CDR1 is WNHNN and CDR2 is SYGVQD (reference sequence). The junction had 4 bases not matched to a gene; V was cut back by 0 bases and J by 5 bases.

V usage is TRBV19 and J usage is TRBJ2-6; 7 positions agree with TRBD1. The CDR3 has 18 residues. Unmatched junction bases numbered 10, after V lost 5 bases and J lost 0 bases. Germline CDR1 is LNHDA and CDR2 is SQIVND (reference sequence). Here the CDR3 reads CASSVSGTAFSGANVLTF. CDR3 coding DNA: TGTGCCAGTAGTGTATCCGGGACAGCGTTCTCTGGGGCCAACGTCCTGACTTTC.

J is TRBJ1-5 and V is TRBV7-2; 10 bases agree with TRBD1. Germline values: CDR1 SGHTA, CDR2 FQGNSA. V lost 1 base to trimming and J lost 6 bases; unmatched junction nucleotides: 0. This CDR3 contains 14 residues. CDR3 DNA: TGTGCCAGCAGCTTAGGGGACAGGGGTCAGCCCCAGCATTTT. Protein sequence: CASSLGDRGQPQHF.

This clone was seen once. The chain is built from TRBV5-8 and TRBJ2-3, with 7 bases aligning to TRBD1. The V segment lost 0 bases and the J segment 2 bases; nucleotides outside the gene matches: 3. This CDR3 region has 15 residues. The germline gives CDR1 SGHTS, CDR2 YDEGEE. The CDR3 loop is CASSLADRFTDTQYF. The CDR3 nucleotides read TGTGCCAGCAGCTTGGCGGACAGGTTCACAGATACGCAGTATTTT. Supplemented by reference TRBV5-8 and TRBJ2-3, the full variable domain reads EAGVTQSPTHLIKTRGQQATLRCSPISGHTSVYWYQQALGLGLQFLLWYDEGEERNRGNFPPRFSGRQFPNYSSELNVNALELEDSALYLCASSLADRFTDTQYFGPGTRLTVL.

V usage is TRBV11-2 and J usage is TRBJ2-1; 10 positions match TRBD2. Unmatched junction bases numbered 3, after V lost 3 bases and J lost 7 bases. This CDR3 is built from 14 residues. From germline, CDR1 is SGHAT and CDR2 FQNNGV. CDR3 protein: CASSLLAGVNEQFF. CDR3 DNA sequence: TGTGCCAGCAGCTTGCTAGCGGGAGTTAATGAGCAGTTCTTC.

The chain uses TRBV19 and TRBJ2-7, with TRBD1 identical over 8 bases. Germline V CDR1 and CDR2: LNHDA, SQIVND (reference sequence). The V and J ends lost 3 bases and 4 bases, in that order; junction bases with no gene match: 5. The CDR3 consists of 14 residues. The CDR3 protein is CASSIAGGAYEQYF. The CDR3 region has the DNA TGTGCCAGTAGTATTGCAGGGGGCGCGTACGAGCAGTACTTC.

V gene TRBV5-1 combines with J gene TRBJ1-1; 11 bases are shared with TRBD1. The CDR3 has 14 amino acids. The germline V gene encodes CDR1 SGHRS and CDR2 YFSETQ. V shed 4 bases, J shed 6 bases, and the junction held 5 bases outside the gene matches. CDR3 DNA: TGCGCCAGCAGCCAAGGACAGGGGGCCGCTGAAGCTTTCTTT. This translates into CASSQGQGAAEAFF. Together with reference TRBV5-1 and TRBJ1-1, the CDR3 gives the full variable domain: KAGVTQTPRYLIKTRGQQVTLSCSPISGHRSVSWYQQTPGQGLQFLFEYFSETQRNKGNFPGRFSGRQFSNSRSEMNVSTLELGDSALYLCASSQGQGAAEAFFGQGTRLTVV.

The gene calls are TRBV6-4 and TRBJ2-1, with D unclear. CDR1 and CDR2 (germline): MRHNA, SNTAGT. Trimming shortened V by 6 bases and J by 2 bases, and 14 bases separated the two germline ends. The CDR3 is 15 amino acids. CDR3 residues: CASSSEQGAYNEQFF. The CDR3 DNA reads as TGTGCCAGCAGCTCGGAGCAAGGTGCCTACAATGAGCAGTTCTTC.

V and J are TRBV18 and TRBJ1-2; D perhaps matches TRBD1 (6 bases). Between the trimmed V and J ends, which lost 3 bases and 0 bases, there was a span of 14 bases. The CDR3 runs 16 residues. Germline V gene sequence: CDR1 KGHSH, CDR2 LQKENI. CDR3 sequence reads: CASSPDSQRSNYGYTF. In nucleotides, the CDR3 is TGTGCCAGCTCACCGGACAGCCAGCGGTCTAACTATGGCTACACCTTC.

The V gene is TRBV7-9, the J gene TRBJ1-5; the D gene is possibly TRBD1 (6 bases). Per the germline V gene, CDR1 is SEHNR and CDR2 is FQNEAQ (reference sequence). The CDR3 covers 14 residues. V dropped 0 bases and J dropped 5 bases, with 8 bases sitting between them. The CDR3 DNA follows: TGTGCCAGCAGCTTAGCCGGGGGCCATCAGCCCCAGCATTTT. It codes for CASSLAGGHQPQHF.

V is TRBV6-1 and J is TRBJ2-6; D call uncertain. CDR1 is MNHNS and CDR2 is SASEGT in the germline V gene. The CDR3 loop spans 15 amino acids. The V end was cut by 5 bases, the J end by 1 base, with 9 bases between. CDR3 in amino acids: CASSTAASGANVLTF. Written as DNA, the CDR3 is TGTGCCAGCAGTACTGCTGCTTCTGGGGCCAACGTCCTGACTTTC.

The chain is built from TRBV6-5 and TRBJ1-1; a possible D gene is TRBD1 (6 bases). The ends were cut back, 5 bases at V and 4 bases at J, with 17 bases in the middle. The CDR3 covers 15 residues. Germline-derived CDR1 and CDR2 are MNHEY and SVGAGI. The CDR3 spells CASSLLRGGGTEAFF. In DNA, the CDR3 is TGTGCCAGCAGTCTCCTCAGGGGTGGGGGCACTGAAGCTTTCTTT.

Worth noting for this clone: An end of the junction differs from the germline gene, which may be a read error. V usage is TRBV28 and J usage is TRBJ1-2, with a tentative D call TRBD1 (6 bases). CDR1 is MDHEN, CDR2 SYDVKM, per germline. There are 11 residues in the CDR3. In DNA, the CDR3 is TGTGCCAGCACCCCCGGAAGGGGGGTCTCCTTC. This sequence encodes CASTPGRGVSF.

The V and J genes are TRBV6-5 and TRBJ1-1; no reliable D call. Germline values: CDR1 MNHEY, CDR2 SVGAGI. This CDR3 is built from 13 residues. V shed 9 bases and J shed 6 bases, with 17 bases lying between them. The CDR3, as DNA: TGTGCCAGTCGTCGCTGGGCTGGGCCTGAAGCTTTCTTT. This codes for CASRRWAGPEAFF.

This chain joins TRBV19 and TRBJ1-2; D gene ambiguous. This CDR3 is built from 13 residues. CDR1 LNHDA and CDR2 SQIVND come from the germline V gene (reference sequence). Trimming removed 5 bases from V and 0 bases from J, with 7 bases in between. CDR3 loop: CASSGETNYGYTF. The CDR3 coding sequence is TGTGCCAGTAGTGGGGAGACTAACTATGGCTACACCTTC. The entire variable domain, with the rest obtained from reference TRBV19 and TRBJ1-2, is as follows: DGGITQSPKYLFRKEGQNVTLSCEQNLNHDAMYWYRQDPGQGLRLIYYSQIVNDFQKGDIAEGYSVSREKKESFPLTVTSAQKNPTAFYLCASSGETNYGYTFGSGTRLTVV.